The 23 T cell receptor beta chains below all came from one sample that was sequenced in a study of shared T cell receptors in the human thymus. The method was immunoSEQ multiplex PCR; TCRdb's version includes in-frame clones alone and lacks a portion of them. The repertoire includes 650,000 to 950,000 clones, roughly 88% of them detected once, and 0.008% to 0.011% sits in the top ten. This same sample was also part of a study on human thymus T cells.

Sequencing used thymocytes. The receptors come from a girl under three years old with a congenital heart defect.

The chain uses TRBV7-8 and TRBJ2-3; D unclear. V shed 5 bases and J shed 0 bases, with 12 bases lying between them. This CDR3 contains 15 residues. Germline V gives CDR1 SGHVS, CDR2 FQNEAQ. CDR3 loop: CASSAATASTDTQYF. The CDR3, as DNA: TGTGCCAGCAGCGCAGCGACTGCCAGCACAGATACGCAGTATTTT.

The rearrangement links TRBV7-9 to TRBJ1-1, with TRBD1 matching over 7 bases. The germline CDR1 and CDR2 sequences are SEHNR and FQNEAQ (reference sequence). This CDR3 is 16 amino acids long. V shed 4 bases, J shed 8 bases, and the junction held 16 bases outside the gene matches. As DNA, the CDR3 is TGTGCCAGCAGCTATAAAAACTCCCACGACAGGGAAGAAGCTTTCTTT. This gives the protein CASSYKNSHDREEAFF.

The CDR3: CASSQADAGDPKITDTQYF. The DNA of the CDR3 is TGCGCCAGCAGCCAAGCGGACGCGGGAGACCCAAAAATTACAGATACGCAGTATTTT. The V and J genes are TRBV4-1 and TRBJ2-3; 7 bases agree with TRBD2. Germline values: CDR1 MGHRA, CDR2 YSYEKL. The CDR3 covers 19 residues. V trimming: 1 base; J trimming: 3 bases; junction bases outside the gene matches: 16.

The rearrangement links TRBV5-1 to TRBJ1-1; no clear D. V lost 0 bases and J 0 bases, leaving 27 bases between the germline ends. Germline loops: CDR1 SGHRS, CDR2 YFSETQ. CDR3 size: 21 residues. DNA for the CDR3: TGCGCCAGCAGCTTGGACTACCCTGCACAAGGTATTCTGATTTTGAACACTGAAGCTTTCTTT. Translated: CASSLDYPAQGILILNTEAFF.

The genes are TRBV11-2 and TRBJ1-4; tentative D call: TRBD1 (5 bases). The V and J ends lost 5 bases and 0 bases respectively, with 13 bases between them. The CDR3 has 16 residues. Germline CDR1 is SGHAT and CDR2 is FQNNGV. This chain's CDR3 is CASSPKTVATNEKLFF. The CDR3, as DNA: TGTGCCAGCAGCCCAAAGACAGTTGCAACTAATGAAAAACTGTTTTTT.

The genes are TRBV6-5 and TRBJ2-3; D may be TRBD2 (6 bases). CDR1 is MNHEY and CDR2 is SVGAGI in the germline V gene. CDR3 length: 16 residues. The V end was cut by 0 bases, the J end by 1 base, with 11 bases between. DNA for the CDR3: TGTGCCAGCAGTTACTCCATGACGGGGGGCACAGATACGCAGTATTTT. This sequence encodes CASSYSMTGGTDTQYF.

The chain links TRBV9 to TRBJ2-1, with D maybe TRBD2 (6 bases). V was shortened by 6 bases and J by 0 bases, with 28 bases between the two germline ends. The CDR3 is 20 residues long. Germline-derived CDR1 and CDR2 are SGDLS and YYNGEE. This chain's CDR3 is CASTRMAQGRGLPSYNEQFF. The CDR3, as DNA: TGTGCCAGCACCCGTATGGCGCAGGGCCGGGGGTTACCCTCCTACAATGAGCAGTTCTTC.

This chain uses TRBV4-3 with TRBJ1-2; D is uncertain. Trimming took 2 bases from V and 2 from J, leaving 12 bases between them. The CDR3 has 15 residues. Germline-derived CDR1 and CDR2 are LGHNA and YSLEER. The CDR3 sequence is CASSQRFGVNYGYTF. The CDR3 coding sequence is TGCGCCAGCAGCCAACGTTTCGGGGTGAACTATGGCTACACCTTC.

This rearrangement joins TRBV11-2 to TRBJ1-2, with D maybe TRBD1 (5 bases). Germline V gene data show CDR1 as SGHAT and CDR2 as FQNNGV. V dropped 1 base and J dropped 6 bases, with 18 bases sitting between them. This CDR3 comprises 16 residues. CDR3: CASSLVVAGLTNGYTF. Here the CDR3 DNA reads TGTGCCAGCAGCTTAGTCGTCGCAGGGCTTACTAATGGCTACACCTTC.

This chain joins TRBV5-4 and TRBJ1-1, with D unresolved. This CDR3 contains 14 residues. The germline V and J ends were trimmed by 1 base and 1 base, with 8 bases remaining between them. Germline V gives CDR1 SGHNT, CDR2 YYREEE (reference sequence). CDR3 nucleotide sequence: TGTGCCAGCAGCTTGTGGTGGCAGAACACTGAAGCTTTCTTT. It encodes CASSLWWQNTEAFF.

The rearrangement joins TRBV5-6 to TRBJ1-1; D may be TRBD1 (6 bases). Germline CDR1 SGHDT, CDR2 YYEEEE. Trimming removed 3 bases from V and 9 bases from J, with 18 bases in between. The CDR3 contains 14 residues. The CDR3 region is CASSSGPGQPKAFF. The CDR3 nucleotides read TGTGCCAGCAGCTCGGGGCCCGGACAGCCAAAAGCTTTCTTT.

The chain combines TRBV6-6 with TRBJ1-5; D possibly corresponds to TRBD1 (5 bases). Trimming took off 0 bases at V and 6 bases at J, with 15 bases between the two ends. The V gene's germline CDR1 is MNHNY and CDR2 SVGAGI (reference sequence). The CDR3 loop spans 16 amino acids. This chain's CDR3 is CASSYSGRALSQPQHF. CDR3 in DNA: TGTGCCAGCAGTTACTCGGGCAGGGCCCTTAGTCAGCCCCAGCATTTT.

The genes are TRBV28 and TRBJ2-7; D is uncertain. The germline V gene has CDR1 MDHEN and CDR2 SYDVKM. V gave up 4 bases and J gave up 9 bases, with 19 bases separating them. This CDR3 has 14 residues. The CDR3 coding sequence is TGTGCCAGCAGTTGTCAGTCGTGCGAGCGAGCGCAGTACTTC. Translating it yields CASSCQSCERAQYF.

The chain links TRBV7-2 to TRBJ1-5, with D perhaps matching TRBD1 (5 bases). The germline V gene has CDR1 SGHTA and CDR2 FQGNSA. The CDR3 has 16 residues. The V and J ends lost 6 bases and 0 bases respectively, with 15 bases between them. CDR3 region: CASSPRGHFSNQPQHF. The CDR3, as DNA: TGTGCCAGCAGTCCCCGAGGACATTTTAGCAATCAGCCCCAGCATTTT.

The CDR3 DNA sequence: TGTGCTACTCGAGGCCGGTCCCTCTTCTATGGCTACACCTTC. Its protein product is CATRGRSLFYGYTF. The chain is built from TRBV6-5 and TRBJ1-2; no clear D gene. The CDR3 runs to 14 residues. In germline, CDR1 is MNHEY, CDR2 SVGAGI.

This chain links TRBV6-5 with TRBJ1-2, with 9 bases that match TRBD1. The length of the CDR3 is 16 residues. The germline V gene encodes CDR1 MNHEY and CDR2 SVGAGI. J was trimmed by 6 bases and V by 2 bases; bases with no gene match: 10. The chain's CDR3 is CASSYTNPDRGHGYTF. DNA for the CDR3: TGTGCCAGCAGTTACACAAACCCGGACAGGGGACATGGCTACACCTTC.

This chain links TRBV29-1 with TRBJ2-6; possible D gene TRBD2, 6 bases. This CDR3 is 19 amino acids long. V was shortened by 1 base and J by 0 bases, with 19 bases between the two germline ends. CDR1 is SQVTM, CDR2 ANQGSEA, per germline. CDR3 sequence (DNA): TGCAGCGTTGAAGTAAGGGCGGGGACCTCCTTCTCTGGGGCCAACGTCCTGACTTTC. It translates to CSVEVRAGTSFSGANVLTF.

This chain connects TRBV7-9 to TRBJ1-4, with a possible D match to TRBD1 (5 bases). Germline lookup yields CDR1 SEHNR and CDR2 FQNEAQ (reference sequence). The V and J ends lost 0 bases and 2 bases respectively, with 10 bases between them. This CDR3 has 16 amino acids. This CDR3 reads CASSLARGETNEKLFF. The DNA of the CDR3 is TGTGCCAGCAGCTTAGCCCGGGGGGAGACTAATGAAAAACTGTTTTTT.

The V and J genes are TRBV5-6 and TRBJ1-1; 10 bases map to TRBD1. The V segment lost 4 bases and the J segment 8 bases; nucleotides outside the gene matches: 17. The CDR3 sequence is 17 residues long. Germline assignment: CDR1 SGHDT and CDR2 YYEEEE. CDR3 DNA: TGTGCCAGCAGCCCAGCGAAAGGGACAGGGGAGGGTATGGAAGCTTTCTTT. Its translation: CASSPAKGTGEGMEAFF.

In this sample, this clone turned up a few times. This chain connects TRBV9 to TRBJ1-2; D gene uncertain. CDR1 and CDR2 from the germline V gene are SGDLS and YYNGEE. This CDR3 has 17 amino acids. The V and J ends lost 4 bases and 0 bases respectively, with 19 bases between them. Written as DNA, the CDR3 is TGTGCCAGCAGCCCCCACGATGATAGAATAGCTAACTATGGCTACACCTTC. Its protein is CASSPHDDRIANYGYTF.

This chain connects TRBV5-1 to TRBJ1-1; D ambiguous. V was shortened by 2 bases and J by 8 bases, with 25 bases between the two germline ends. CDR3 length: 17 residues. CDR1 and CDR2 (germline): SGHRS, YFSETQ. CDR3 residues: CASSFHPVAGPGGEAFF. CDR3 nucleotides: TGCGCCAGCAGCTTCCACCCTGTGGCCGGTCCGGGAGGGGAAGCTTTCTTT.

The rearrangement uses TRBV5-1 and TRBJ2-1, with TRBD2 matching over 9 bases. V trimming: 3 bases; J trimming: 3 bases; junction bases outside the gene matches: 10. CDR1 SGHRS and CDR2 YFSETQ come from the germline V gene. The CDR3 is 17 amino acids. The CDR3 DNA follows: TGCGCCAGCAGCTGCCCCACCGGGACTAGCATCTACAATGAGCAGTTCTTC. Its protein is CASSCPTGTSIYNEQFF.

The chain uses TRBV19 and TRBJ2-3; 7 bases align to TRBD1. The germline V gene has CDR1 LNHDA and CDR2 SQIVND (reference sequence). There are 15 residues in the CDR3. The J segment lost 2 bases and the V segment lost 5 bases, leaving 7 bases of the junction unmatched. The CDR3 DNA reads TGTGCCAGTAGTGCACGGGACAGACACACAGATACGCAGTATTTT. Translating gives CASSARDRHTDTQYF. Combining the CDR3 with reference TRBV19 and TRBJ2-3 gives the whole variable domain DGGITQSPKYLFRKEGQNVTLSCEQNLNHDAMYWYRQDPGQGLRLIYYSQIVNDFQKGDIAEGYSVSREKKESFPLTVTSAQKNPTAFYLCASSARDRHTDTQYFGPGTRLTVL.